The present T cell receptor (beta chain) was sequenced within a study of T cell responses to AZD1222 COVID-19 vaccine. Germline loops: CDR1 LGHDT, CDR2 YNNKEL (reference sequence). The CDR3 is 17 amino acids. V was clipped by 1 base and J by 6 bases; unmatched bases: 10. Generated by immunoSEQ multiplex PCR, the TCRdb table keeps only in-frame clones and is missing some. The data contain about 35,000 clones, around 86% of them seen just once; the ten biggest clones take up more than 9.5%. The sequence was collected from an adult who received the AZD1222 COVID-19 vaccine. The chain is built from TRBV3-1 (or the pseudogene TRBV3-2) and TRBJ2-2; 8 positions match TRBD1. Sequencing used peripheral blood, obtained 28 days after the second AZD1222 dose. The DNA for the CDR3 is TGTGCCAGCAGCCAAGGGGTAGGACAGGGATGGGCCGGGGAGCTGTTTTTT. This encodes CASSQGVGQGWAGELFF.